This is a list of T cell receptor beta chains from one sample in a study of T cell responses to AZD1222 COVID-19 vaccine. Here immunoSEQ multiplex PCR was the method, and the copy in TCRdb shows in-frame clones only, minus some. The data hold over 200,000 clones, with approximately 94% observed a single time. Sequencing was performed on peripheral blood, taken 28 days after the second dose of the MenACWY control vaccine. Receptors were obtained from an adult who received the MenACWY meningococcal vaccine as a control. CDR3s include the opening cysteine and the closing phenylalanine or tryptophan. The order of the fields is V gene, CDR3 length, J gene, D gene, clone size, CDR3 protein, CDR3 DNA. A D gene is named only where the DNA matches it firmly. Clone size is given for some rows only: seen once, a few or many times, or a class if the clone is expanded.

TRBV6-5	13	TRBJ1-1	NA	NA	CASSYGGNTEAFF	TGTGCCAGCAGTTACGGCGGGAACACTGAAGCTTTCTTT
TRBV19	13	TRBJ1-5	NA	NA	CASSIRVGQPQHF	TGTGCCAGTAGTATCAGGGTTGGCCAGCCCCAGCATTTT
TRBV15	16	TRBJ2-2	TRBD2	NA	CATSRALAGGHGELFF	TGTGCCACCAGCAGAGCCCTAGCGGGAGGGCACGGGGAGCTGTTTTTT
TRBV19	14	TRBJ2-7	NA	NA	CASSLQGGSDEQYF	TGTGCCAGTAGTCTGCAGGGCGGGTCGGACGAGCAGTACTTC
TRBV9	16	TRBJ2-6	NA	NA	CASSAYLGGGANVLTF	TGTGCCAGCAGCGCATACCTTGGAGGTGGGGCCAACGTCCTGACTTTC
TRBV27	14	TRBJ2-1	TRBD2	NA	CASSTGTRHNEQFF	TGTGCCAGCAGTACCGGGACTAGACACAATGAGCAGTTCTTC
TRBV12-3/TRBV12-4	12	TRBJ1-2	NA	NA	CASSFEAGGYTF	TGTGCCAGCAGCTTTGAAGCGGGTGGCTACACCTTC
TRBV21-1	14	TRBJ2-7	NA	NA	CASSRKDKGGEQYF	TGTGCCAGCAGCCGAAAGGACAAGGGAGGGGAGCAGTACTTC
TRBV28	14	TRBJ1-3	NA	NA	CASSLQGMRNTIYF	TGTGCCAGCAGTTTGCAGGGGATGCGAAACACCATATATTTT
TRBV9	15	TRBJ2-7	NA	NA	CASSATGTRNYEQYF	TGTGCCAGCAGCGCGACCGGGACAAGAAACTACGAGCAGTACTTC
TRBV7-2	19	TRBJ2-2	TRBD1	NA	CASSLKALGTDANTGELFF	TGTGCCAGCAGCTTAAAGGCCCTAGGGACAGATGCGAACACCGGGGAGCTGTTTTTT
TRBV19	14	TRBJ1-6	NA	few	CASSTSLRHSGLHF	TGTGCCAGTAGTACCAGCCTACGCCACTCAGGCCTCCACTTT
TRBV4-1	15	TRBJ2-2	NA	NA	CASSQVAGNTGELFF	TGCGCCAGCAGCCAAGTGGCAGGGAACACCGGGGAGCTGTTTTTT
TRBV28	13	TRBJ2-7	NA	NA	CASTLAGAGEQYF	TGTGCCAGCACCCTGGCAGGGGCTGGTGAGCAGTACTTC
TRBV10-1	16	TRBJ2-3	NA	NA	CASPIPLPRGTDTQYF	TGCGCCAGCCCCATCCCCCTACCCCGCGGCACAGATACGCAGTATTTT
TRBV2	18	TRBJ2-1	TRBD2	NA	CASSRTGPSASGGNEQFF	TGTGCCAGCAGCCGTACAGGGCCATCTGCTAGCGGGGGAAATGAGCAGTTCTTC
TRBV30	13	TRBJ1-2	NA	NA	CAWSEQGVDGYTF	TGTGCCTGGAGTGAACAGGGAGTTGATGGCTACACCTTC
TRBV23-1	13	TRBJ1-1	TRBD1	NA	CASSVTGGTEAFF	TGCGCCAGCAGCGTGACAGGGGGAACTGAAGCTTTCTTT
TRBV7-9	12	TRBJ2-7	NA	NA	CASSPDKYEQYF	TGTGCCAGCAGCCCCGACAAGTACGAGCAGTACTTC
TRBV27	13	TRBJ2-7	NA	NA	CASSLGASYEQYF	TGTGCCAGCAGTTTAGGGGCATCCTACGAGCAGTACTTC
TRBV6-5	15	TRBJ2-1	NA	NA	CASTPGRVSEGEQFF	TGTGCCAGCACCCCCGGGAGAGTAAGTGAAGGTGAGCAGTTCTTC
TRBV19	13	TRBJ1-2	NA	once	CASKSGEFYGYTF	TGTGCCAGTAAAAGCGGGGAATTCTATGGCTACACCTTC
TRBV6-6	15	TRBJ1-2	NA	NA	CASSYTAGDGDGYTF	TGTGCCAGCAGTTACACGGCAGGCGATGGCGATGGCTACACCTTC
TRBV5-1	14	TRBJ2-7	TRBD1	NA	CASSLPGQGSEQYF	TGCGCCAGCAGTTTGCCGGGACAGGGAAGCGAGCAGTACTTC
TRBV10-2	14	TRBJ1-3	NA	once	CASSEQGSGNTIYF	TGCGCCAGCAGTGAGCAGGGCTCTGGAAACACCATATATTTT
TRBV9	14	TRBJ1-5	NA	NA	CASSVAGGHQPQHF	TGTGCCAGCAGCGTAGCGGGGGGTCATCAGCCCCAGCATTTT